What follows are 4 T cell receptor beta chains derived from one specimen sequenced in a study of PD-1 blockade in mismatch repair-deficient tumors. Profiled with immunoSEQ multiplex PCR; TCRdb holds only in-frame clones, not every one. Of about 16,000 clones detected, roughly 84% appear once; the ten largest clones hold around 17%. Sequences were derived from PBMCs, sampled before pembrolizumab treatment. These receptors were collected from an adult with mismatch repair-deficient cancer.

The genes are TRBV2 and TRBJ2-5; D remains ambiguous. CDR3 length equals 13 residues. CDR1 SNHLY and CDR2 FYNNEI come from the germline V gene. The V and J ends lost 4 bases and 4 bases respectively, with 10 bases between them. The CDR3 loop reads CASSVETIETQYF. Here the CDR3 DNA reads TGTGCCAGCAGTGTCGAGACAATAGAGACCCAGTACTTC.

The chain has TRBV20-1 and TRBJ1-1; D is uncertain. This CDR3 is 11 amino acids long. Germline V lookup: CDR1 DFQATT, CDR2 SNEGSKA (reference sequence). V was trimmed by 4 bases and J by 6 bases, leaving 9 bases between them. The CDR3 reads CSATGLSEAFF. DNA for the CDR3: TGCAGTGCTACGGGTTTATCTGAAGCTTTCTTT.

CDR3 sequence reads: CAISEFWSSATNEKLFF. CDR3 nucleotide sequence: TGTGCCATCAGTGAGTTTTGGTCGTCGGCAACTAATGAAAAACTGTTTTTT. The V call is TRBV10-3, the J call TRBJ1-4; D gene uncertain. V lost 1 base to trimming and J lost 0 bases, with 12 bases between them. CDR3 length equals 17 residues. Germline CDR1 reads ENHRY; CDR2 reads SYGVKD.

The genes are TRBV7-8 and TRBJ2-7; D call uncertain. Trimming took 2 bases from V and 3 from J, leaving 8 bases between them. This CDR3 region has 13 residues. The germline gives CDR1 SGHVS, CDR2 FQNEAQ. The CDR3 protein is CASSLLQGYEQYF. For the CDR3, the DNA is TGTGCCAGCAGCTTACTTCAAGGCTACGAGCAGTACTTC.